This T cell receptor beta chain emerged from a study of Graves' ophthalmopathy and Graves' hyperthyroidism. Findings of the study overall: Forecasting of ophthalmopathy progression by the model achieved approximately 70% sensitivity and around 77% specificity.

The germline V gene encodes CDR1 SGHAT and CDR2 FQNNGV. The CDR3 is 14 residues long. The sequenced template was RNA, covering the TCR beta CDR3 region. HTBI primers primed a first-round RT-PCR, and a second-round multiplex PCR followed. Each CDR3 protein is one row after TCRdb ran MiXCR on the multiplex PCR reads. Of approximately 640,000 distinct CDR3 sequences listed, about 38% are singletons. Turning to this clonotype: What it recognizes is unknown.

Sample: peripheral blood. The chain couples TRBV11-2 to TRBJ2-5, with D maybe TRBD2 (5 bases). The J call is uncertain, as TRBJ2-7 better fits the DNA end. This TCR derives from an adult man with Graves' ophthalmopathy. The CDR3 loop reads CASSLMTTSYEQYF. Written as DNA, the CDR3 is TGTGCCAGCAGCTTAATGACTACCTCCTACGAGCAGTACTTC.